This T cell receptor (beta chain) came from a study of cytomegalovirus exposure and HLA in healthy donors. The study ran its PCR with 60 Vbeta and 13 Jbeta primers. Assay used: immunoSEQ multiplex PCR; TCRdb lists only in-frame clones, some missing. This table has over 150,000 clones, under 80% appearing once. Whole-study findings and limits: In an earlier analysis, most TCR beta V segments were productive about 87% or about 30% of the time. Cytomegalovirus-associated TCR beta chains were listed, numbering roughly 150. From TCR beta sequences, most subjects' HLA-A and HLA-B alleles were reportedly predicted accurately. Most likely, a cluster of highly shared sequence variants arose as a sequencing artifact.

To note about this clone: Its antigen remains unidentified.

Trimming cost V 4 bases and J 11 bases; bases outside gene matches: 13. The germline V gene encodes CDR1 SGHRS and CDR2 YFSETQ. The CDR3 extends over 15 amino acids. V and J are TRBV5-1 and TRBJ2-1; 9 bases line up with TRBD1. Sequences were obtained from PBMCs. The TCR originated in a man in his forties in good health and CMV-seronegative. CDR3 sequence reads: CASSERTGDNSKQFF. The CDR3 nucleotides read TGCGCCAGCAGCGAACGGACAGGGGATAATTCTAAGCAGTTCTTC.